The 29 T cell receptor beta chains below come from one sample, sequenced in a study of blood T cell repertoires in COVID-19. The table came from immunoSEQ multiplex PCR; TCRdb's copy has only in-frame clones and leaves some out. The sample includes around 53,000 clones, more than 85% of them seen just once. Source material: peripheral blood. The origin of the receptors is a human donor in a cohort sampled during active COVID-19.

The chain carries TRBV7-8 and TRBJ2-1, with unresolved D. In germline, CDR1 is SGHVS, CDR2 FQNEAQ. Trimming cost V 1 base and J 4 bases, with 14 bases left between them. This CDR3 comprises 16 residues. CDR3 nucleotide sequence: TGTGCCAGCAGCTTAGTAGTTCTGGGCAGATACAATGAGCAGTTCTTC. Translating gives CASSLVVLGRYNEQFF.

The chain couples TRBV25-1 to TRBJ2-1; D may be TRBD2 (6 bases). Germline V gene lookup returns CDR1 MGHDK and CDR2 SYGVNS. This CDR3 is built from 13 residues. DNA for the CDR3: TGTGCTTGCGGGGAGCCCGTCTACAATGAGCAGTTCTTC. Protein product: CACGEPVYNEQFF.

The chain couples TRBV6-2 or TRBV6-3 to TRBJ2-7, with D maybe TRBD1 (6 bases). V was clipped by 5 bases and J by 2 bases, with 13 bases between them. The CDR3 extends over 14 amino acids. Germline loops: CDR1 MNHEY, CDR2 SVGEGT. The CDR3 spells CASSTGNRAYEQYV. CDR3 DNA sequence: TGTGCCAGCAGTACGGGGAACAGGGCCTACGAGCAGTACGTC.

The chain links TRBV29-1 to TRBJ2-2, with a tentative D call TRBD2 (6 bases). Trimming stripped 2 bases from V and 5 bases from J, with 15 bases between. Germline CDR1 SQVTM, CDR2 ANQGSEA. The CDR3 is made up of 15 amino acids. The CDR3 here is CSVEIGGFGTGELFF. DNA of the CDR3: TGCAGCGTTGAAATCGGGGGTTTCGGGACCGGGGAGCTGTTTTTT.

This clone appeared once. The chain recombines TRBV30 with TRBJ1-5; no firm D call. CDR3 length: 12 amino acids. Trimming left V 0 bases short and J 11 bases short, with 11 bases between. Per the germline V gene, CDR1 is GTSNPN and CDR2 is SVGIG (reference sequence). In DNA form, the CDR3 reads TGTGCCTGGAGTGTAGGCGACACGGCCCAGCATTTT. Translation: CAWSVGDTAQHF.

The gene calls are TRBV7-3 and TRBJ1-4; D is undetermined. The CDR3 is 14 residues long. Germline CDR1 and CDR2: SGHTA and FQGTGA. Trimming left V 2 bases short and J 0 bases short, with 4 bases between. The CDR3 region has the DNA TGTGCCAGCAGCTTAGTCACAACTAATGAAAAACTGTTTTTT. Its translation: CASSLVTTNEKLFF.

The rearrangement links TRBV7-2 to TRBJ2-1; 9 bases match TRBD2. This CDR3 is 18 amino acids long. Germline V gives CDR1 SGHTA, CDR2 FQGNSA. V shed 5 bases and J 1 base; nucleotides not matched to a gene: 12. The CDR3 DNA follows: TGTGCCAGCAGCCGCGGGAGGGGAGGACTAGCGTCCTACAATGAGCAGTTCTTC. Protein product: CASSRGRGGLASYNEQFF.

The V call is TRBV9, the J call TRBJ1-4; TRBD1 agrees at 8 bases. V was clipped by 4 bases and J by 8 bases; unmatched bases: 10. Germline assignment: CDR1 SGDLS and CDR2 YYNGEE. The CDR3 covers 15 residues. The CDR3 region is CASSLKGTGGEKLFF. CDR3 nucleotide sequence: TGTGCCAGCAGCTTAAAAGGGACAGGTGGGGAAAAACTGTTTTTT.

The V gene is TRBV5-6, the J gene TRBJ2-3; 8 nucleotides match TRBD1. Germline V gene sequence: CDR1 SGHDT, CDR2 YYEEEE. The trim removed 1 base at V and 3 bases at J, leaving 7 bases unmatched. This CDR3 spans 16 amino acids. The CDR3 sequence: CASSLRDRRETDTQYF. The DNA of the CDR3 is TGTGCCAGCAGCTTGAGGGACAGGAGGGAAACAGATACGCAGTATTTT.

CDR3 protein: CSVEDRDRGLYGYTF. CDR3 bases: TGCAGCGTTGAAGATCGGGACAGGGGCCTCTATGGCTACACCTTC. This chain joins TRBV29-1 and TRBJ1-2, with 10 bases that match TRBD1. V trimming: 0 bases; J trimming: 4 bases; junction bases outside the gene matches: 5. CDR3 length: 15 residues. CDR1 SQVTM and CDR2 ANQGSEA come from the germline V gene.

V is TRBV7-2 and J is TRBJ2-7; D may be TRBD1 (6 bases). Germline values: CDR1 SGHTA, CDR2 FQGNSA. CDR3 length: 14 residues. Deletions cut 6 bases from V and 0 bases from J, with 12 bases between. The CDR3 DNA sequence: TGTGCCAGCAGGTGGGGACAAAACTCCTACGAGCAGTACTTC. Its protein is CASRWGQNSYEQYF. The full variable domain, in which reference TRBV7-2 and TRBJ2-7 provide the parts outside the CDR3, is GAGVSQSPSNKVTEKGKDVELRCDPISGHTALYWYRQSLGQGLEFLIYFQGNSAPDKSGLPSDRFSAERTGGSVSTLTIQRTQQEDSAVYLCASRWGQNSYEQYFGPGTRLTVT.

The rearrangement joins TRBV7-3 to TRBJ2-1, with a tentative D call TRBD2 (6 bases). The V and J ends lost 4 bases and 6 bases respectively, with 10 bases between them. Germline V CDR1 and CDR2: SGHTA, FQGTGA. The CDR3 runs to 13 residues. The CDR3 region has the DNA TGTGCCAGCAGCTGGGACTCGGGCAATGAGCAGTTCTTC. Protein sequence: CASSWDSGNEQFF.

The chain couples TRBV5-4 to TRBJ1-1; D might be TRBD1 (5 bases). The CDR3 length is 17 residues. Germline values: CDR1 SGHNT, CDR2 YYREEE (reference sequence). Trimming took off 0 bases at V and 3 bases at J, with 18 bases between the two ends. As DNA, the CDR3 is TGTGCCAGCAGCTTGGACTCGTTCCCGGGGGGGGACACTGAAGCTTTCTTT. Translated: CASSLDSFPGGDTEAFF.

J is TRBJ2-5 and V is TRBV19; D is perhaps TRBD2 (5 bases). The CDR3 has 13 residues. Per germline, CDR1 LNHDA and CDR2 SQIVND (reference sequence). The V end lost 6 bases, the J end lost 5 bases, and 13 bases lay between the germline ends. This chain's CDR3 is CASSEARAETQYF. CDR3 DNA sequence: TGTGCCAGTAGCGAGGCGCGGGCCGAGACCCAGTACTTC.

This rearrangement joins TRBV19 to TRBJ2-2; 7 bases are shared with TRBD1. With 4 bases clipped from V and 1 base from J, the junction kept 3 bases outside the gene matches. The CDR3 extends over 15 amino acids. Germline loops: CDR1 LNHDA, CDR2 SQIVND (reference sequence). The CDR3, as DNA: TGTGCCAGTAGTACTCGGACAGGGAACACCGGGGAGCTGTTTTTT. Translation: CASSTRTGNTGELFF.

This clone was recorded a few times. This chain links TRBV2 with TRBJ2-7; 9 bases map to TRBD2. The germline V gene encodes CDR1 SNHLY and CDR2 FYNNEI. J lost 7 bases, V lost 8 bases, and 18 bases had no gene match. This CDR3 has 16 residues. DNA of the CDR3: TGTGCCAGCGATCTAGGGTTGGGACCTAGCGGGGAAGAGCAGTACTTC. Translating it yields CASDLGLGPSGEEQYF.

This chain links TRBV11-1 with TRBJ2-3; 7 bases match TRBD2. CDR3 length: 14 residues. Trimming at V came to 5 bases and at J to 6 bases, leaving 8 bases not matched to a gene. CDR1 SGHAT and CDR2 FQDESV come from the germline V gene (reference sequence). CDR3 protein: CASSTRTSLDTQYF. DNA for the CDR3: TGTGCCAGCAGCACCCGGACTAGTTTGGATACGCAGTATTTT.

This chain joins TRBV5-8 and TRBJ2-1; 9 nucleotides align to TRBD2. Germline assignment: CDR1 SGHTS and CDR2 YDEGEE. J was trimmed by 5 bases and V by 5 bases; bases with no gene match: 5. The CDR3 totals 14 residues. The CDR3 sequence is CASRRTSEHNEQFF. In DNA, the CDR3 is TGTGCCAGCAGACGGACTAGCGAACACAATGAGCAGTTCTTC.

The chain carries TRBV21-1 and TRBJ2-3; the table names TRBD2, a call not compared with the DNA. TRBV21-1 is flagged as a pseudogene. This CDR3 spans 15 amino acids. The CDR3 region has the DNA TGTGCCAGCAGCGTCGATCGGGGAAGCACAGATACGCAGTATTTT. Translated: CASSVDRGSTDTQYF.

Sample share makes this clone medium-sized. The J gene is TRBJ2-7, the V gene TRBV5-8; 10 nucleotides line up with TRBD2. CDR1 is SGHTS, CDR2 YDEGEE, per germline. The length of the CDR3 is 15 residues. Trimming cost V 2 bases and J 4 bases; bases outside gene matches: 6. CDR3 DNA: TGTGCCAGCAGCTTCCTGGGACTAGCGCAGTACGAGCAGTACGTC. This sequence encodes CASSFLGLAQYEQYV.

V gene TRBV5-4 combines with J gene TRBJ1-2; TRBD1 agrees at 8 bases. The CDR3 sequence is 13 residues long. Germline assignment: CDR1 SGHNT and CDR2 YYREEE (reference sequence). Trimming at V came to 3 bases and at J to 4 bases, leaving 2 bases not matched to a gene. CDR3 nucleotide sequence: TGTGCCAGCAGCTCGGACAGGGTCTATGGCTACACCTTC. Its protein product is CASSSDRVYGYTF. Combining the CDR3 with reference TRBV5-4 and TRBJ1-2 gives the whole variable domain ETGVTQSPTHLIKTRGQQVTLRCSSQSGHNTVSWYQQALGQGPQFIFQYYREEENGRGNFPPRFSGLQFPNYSSELNVNALELDDSALYLCASSSDRVYGYTFGSGTRLTVV.

This chain joins TRBV7-2 and TRBJ2-3; D unclear. The germline V gene encodes CDR1 SGHTA and CDR2 FQGNSA. The V and J ends lost 5 bases and 1 base respectively, with 7 bases between them. This CDR3 has 13 amino acids. For the CDR3, the DNA is TGTGCCAGCAGCACTCCCCGCACAGATACGCAGTATTTT. It encodes CASSTPRTDTQYF.

The gene calls are TRBV2 and TRBJ2-5, with 7 bases identical to TRBD1. The germline V gene has CDR1 SNHLY and CDR2 FYNNEI. V shed 0 bases and J 4 bases; nucleotides not matched to a gene: 2. This CDR3 is 14 amino acids long. The CDR3 coding sequence is TGTGCCAGCAGTGAAGCTGCAGGGGGAGAGACCCAGTACTTC. It yields the protein CASSEAAGGETQYF.

The V gene is TRBV28, the J gene TRBJ2-1; 10 bases are a match to TRBD2. The germline V gene encodes CDR1 MDHEN and CDR2 SYDVKM. The CDR3 length is 13 residues. The J segment lost 9 bases and the V segment lost 7 bases, leaving 6 bases of the junction unmatched. The CDR3 loop reads CASNPSGRSEQFF. The CDR3 DNA follows: TGTGCCAGCAACCCTAGCGGGAGAAGTGAGCAGTTCTTC.

The chain employs TRBV5-4 and TRBJ2-2; possibly TRBD1 for D (6 bases). This CDR3 contains 14 residues. The V gene's germline CDR1 is SGHNT and CDR2 YYREEE (reference sequence). V was cut by 0 bases and J by 5 bases, with 8 bases left in between. DNA for the CDR3: TGTGCCAGCAGCTTGGGGACAGCAACCGGGGAGCTGTTTTTT. This translates into CASSLGTATGELFF.

The chain couples TRBV2 to TRBJ2-5; 7 positions agree with TRBD2. Germline V gives CDR1 SNHLY, CDR2 FYNNEI. Trimming took 7 bases from V and 5 from J; bases not matched to a gene: 7. This CDR3 comprises 13 residues. This CDR3 is CASTSGLGETQYF. In nucleotides, the CDR3 is TGTGCCAGCACTAGCGGCCTCGGCGAGACCCAGTACTTC.

The V and J genes are TRBV11-2 and TRBJ1-6, with 8 bases fitting TRBD1. The V and J ends lost 4 bases and 8 bases, in that order; junction bases with no gene match: 7. This CDR3 contains 15 residues. Germline CDR1 reads SGHAT; CDR2 reads FQNNGV. The CDR3 spells CASSSYRGKDSPLHF. In DNA, the CDR3 is TGTGCCAGCAGCTCATACAGGGGGAAGGATTCACCCCTCCACTTT. Full variable domain (remainder filled in from reference TRBV11-2 and TRBJ1-6): EAGVAQSPRYKIIEKRQSVAFWCNPISGHATLYWYQQILGQGPKLLIQFQNNGVVDDSQLPKDRFSAERLKGVDSTLKIQPAKLEDSAVYLCASSSYRGKDSPLHFGNGTRLTVT.

V gene TRBV6-5 combines with J gene TRBJ2-2; no clear D gene. The CDR3 spans 11 residues. CDR1 and CDR2 (germline): MNHEY, SVGAGI. Trimming pared 4 bases from V and 8 bases from J, leaving 5 bases between. In nucleotides, the CDR3 is TGTGCCAGCAGTTCTCGGGGGGAGCTGTTTTTT. Encoded protein: CASSSRGELFF.

The chain joins TRBV6-5 to TRBJ2-3; weak D call: TRBD2 (6 bases). Germline V gene lookup returns CDR1 MNHEY and CDR2 SVGAGI. The CDR3 loop spans 14 amino acids. Trimming left V 6 bases short and J 0 bases short, with 10 bases between. The DNA of the CDR3 is TGTGCCAGCAGGGAGGGACGGAGCACAGATACGCAGTATTTT. Encoded protein: CASREGRSTDTQYF.